This TCR beta chain was observed in a study of OX40 agonist ivuxolimab in advanced cancers. Study-wide context: Earlier treatment with anti-PD-1, anti-PD-L1 or anti-CTLA-4 was permitted, and 35% to 45% had received some. General study results and limits: The study found that CD8+ T cells averaged more expanded clones than CD4+.

Here immunoSEQ multiplex PCR was the method, and the copy in TCRdb shows in-frame clones only, minus some. The data show just under 100,000 clones, roughly 94% seen once. About this clone itself: Its antigen is not known.

The junction had 11 bases not matched to a gene; V was cut back by 4 bases and J by 4 bases. Germline lookup yields CDR1 SGHAT and CDR2 FQNNGV. The CDR3 loop spans 16 amino acids. J is TRBJ2-7 and V is TRBV11-2; 9 bases line up with TRBD2. The source is an adult with an advanced solid tumor such as melanoma, head and neck, liver or kidney cancer. The sequencing here drew on CD4+ or CD8+ T cells sorted from blood, taken in a trial of the OX40 agonist ivuxolimab. CDR3 sequence (DNA): TGTGCCAGCAGCTCCCCTAGCGGGGCCAACCGATACGAGCAGTACTTC. Protein sequence: CASSSPSGANRYEQYF.